This T cell receptor beta chain was found in a study of T-cell reconstitution after alpha-beta-depleted transplantation in children. The study, taken as a whole, reports: Reportedly, roughly two months post-transplant, alpha-beta T cells arose from several hundred expanded graft clones. Surviving thymic progenitors and recipient T cells were the source of high TCRbeta diversity at day 60 in some patients. A year post-transplant, T-cell counts and diversity derived mostly from newly produced T cells.

Comment on this clonotype: Its antigen is not identified.

During its preparation, the TCRbeta library received unique molecular identifiers. MiXCR, applied by TCRdb to the PCR reads, yields one record per CDR3 protein. Among 250,000 to 400,000 distinct CDR3 sequences listed, around 25% were seen once. This sequence was found in a male patient under 18 who had a stem cell transplant for acute lymphoblastic leukemia, so the T cells may come from the graft donor. Sample: PBMCs, mostly from graft donor cells, taken 180 days after TCRalphabeta/CD19-depleted stem cell transplant.

CDR3 amino acids: CASSLEGVQSSYNSPLHF. The CDR3 nucleotides read TGTGCCAGCAGTTTAGAGGGGGTACAGAGCTCCTATAATTCACCCCTCCACTTT. V and J are TRBV12-3 or TRBV12-4 and TRBJ1-6; the D gene is possibly TRBD1 (6 bases). Trimming shortened V by 1 base and J by 0 bases, and 13 bases separated the two germline ends. The CDR3 runs to 18 residues.